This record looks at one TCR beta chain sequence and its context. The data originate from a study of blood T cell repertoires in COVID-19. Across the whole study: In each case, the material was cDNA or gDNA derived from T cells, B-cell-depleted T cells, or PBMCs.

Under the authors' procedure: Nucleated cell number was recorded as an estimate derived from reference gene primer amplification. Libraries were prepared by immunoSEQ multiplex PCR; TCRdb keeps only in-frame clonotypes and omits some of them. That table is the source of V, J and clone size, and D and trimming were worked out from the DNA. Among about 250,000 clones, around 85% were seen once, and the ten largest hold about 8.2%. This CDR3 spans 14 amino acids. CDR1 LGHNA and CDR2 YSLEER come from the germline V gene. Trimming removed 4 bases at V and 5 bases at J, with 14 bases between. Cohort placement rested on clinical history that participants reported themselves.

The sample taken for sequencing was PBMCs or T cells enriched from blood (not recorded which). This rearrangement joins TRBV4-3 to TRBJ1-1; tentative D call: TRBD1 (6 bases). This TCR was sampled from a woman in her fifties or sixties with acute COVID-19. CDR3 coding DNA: TGCGCCAGCAGCCTTGGACAGTTAGGGACTGAAGCTTTCTTT. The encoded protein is CASSLGQLGTEAFF.